These T cell receptor beta chains were read from a single sample in a study of regulatory T cells in long-lasting Graves disease. MiXCR was run by TCRdb on the multiplex PCR reads, yielding one entry per CDR3 protein. The repertoire holds about 540,000 distinct CDR3 sequences, with less than 15% as singletons. This same sample was also part of a study on T cells in Graves' hyperthyroidism and ophthalmopathy.

Sequenced material: peripheral blood mononuclear cells (PBMCs), taken at new diagnosis, from a patient treated with antithyroid drugs. Receptors originate from a man aged 25 to 45 with Graves disease. The CDR3 runs from the conserved cysteine through the conserved F or W. Each record gives: V gene, D gene, J gene, clone size, CDR3 protein, CDR3 DNA. The D gene is left open where the match is weak. Not all rows give a size; the values are once, few, many and, for expanded clones, a class.

V: TRBV4-1; D: NA; J: TRBJ1-5; size: NA; CDR3: CASSQEAGPGQPQHF; DNA: TGCGCCAGCAGCCAAGAAGCTGGGCCTGGTCAGCCCCAGCATTTT
V: TRBV19; D: NA; J: TRBJ1-1; size: NA; CDR3: CASSISVQDWTEAFF; DNA: TGTGCCAGTAGTATTAGTGTACAGGATTGGACTGAAGCTTTCTTT
V: TRBV24-1; D: TRBD2; J: TRBJ2-1; size: NA; CDR3: CATSDLGGGGYNEQFF; DNA: TGTGCCACCAGTGACCTTGGCGGGGGGGGATACAATGAGCAGTTCTTC
V: TRBV12-3/TRBV12-4; D: NA; J: TRBJ2-2; size: many; CDR3: CASSLRTGRAGELFF; DNA: TGTGCCAGCAGCCTGAGGACAGGGAGGGCCGGGGAGCTGTTTTTT
V: TRBV12-5; D: NA; J: TRBJ2-2; size: NA; CDR3: CASGLLMGELFF; DNA: TGTGCTAGTGGTTTGCTGATGGGGGAGCTGTTTTTT
V: TRBV7-9; D: NA; J: TRBJ1-1; size: many; CDR3: CASSLEGLMTEAFF; DNA: TGTGCCAGCAGCTTAGAAGGCCTGATGACTGAAGCTTTCTTT
V: TRBV2; D: NA; J: TRBJ2-6; size: many; CDR3: CAGTPRSGANVLTF; DNA: TGTGCCGGGACACCTCGCTCTGGGGCCAACGTCCTGACTTTC
V: TRBV29-1; D: TRBD2; J: TRBJ2-2; size: NA; CDR3: CSVDDGGANTGELFF; DNA: TGCAGCGTTGATGACGGGGGGGCGAACACCGGGGAGCTGTTTTTT
V: TRBV5-1; D: TRBD2; J: TRBJ2-2; size: NA; CDR3: CASSLFSVAGNTGELFF; DNA: TGCGCCAGCAGCTTGTTTTCGGTAGCGGGAAACACCGGGGAGCTGTTTTTT
V: TRBV10-3; D: TRBD1; J: TRBJ1-1; size: many; CDR3: CAISDPGQGRLKSEAFF; DNA: TGTGCCATCAGTGATCCGGGACAGGGCCGTTTAAAGTCTGAAGCTTTCTTT
V: TRBV28; D: TRBD2; J: TRBJ2-7; size: many; CDR3: CASSSRGLAGVYEQYF; DNA: TGTGCCAGCAGTTCCAGGGGACTAGCGGGAGTTTACGAGCAGTACTTC
V: TRBV2; D: NA; J: TRBJ2-7; size: many; CDR3: CASSRAEYEQYF; DNA: TGTGCCAGCAGTCGAGCGGAATACGAGCAGTACTTC
V: TRBV11-2; D: TRBD2; J: TRBJ2-1; size: few; CDR3: CASGLAGGPAGNEQFF; DNA: TGTGCCAGTGGACTAGCGGGAGGGCCGGCGGGGAATGAGCAGTTCTTC
V: TRBV24-1; D: TRBD2; J: TRBJ2-5; size: few; CDR3: CATSDPSPTGVAGDETQYF; DNA: TGTGCCACCAGTGATCCTTCCCCGACGGGGGTAGCGGGAGATGAGACCCAGTACTTC
V: TRBV2; D: NA; J: TRBJ2-1; size: many; CDR3: CASSVTGALYEQFF; DNA: TGTGCCAGCAGTGTGACGGGAGCTCTTTATGAGCAGTTCTTC
V: TRBV27; D: NA; J: TRBJ1-4; size: many; CDR3: CASSPTREKLFF; DNA: TGTGCCAGCAGTCCTACGAGGGAAAAACTGTTTTTT
V: TRBV2; D: NA; J: TRBJ1-2; size: many; CDR3: CASSPLGAASNYGYTF; DNA: TGTGCCAGCAGCCCACTGGGGGCAGCTTCTAACTATGGCTACACCTTC
V: TRBV2; D: NA; J: TRBJ2-6; size: many; CDR3: CASSGGNGANVLTF; DNA: TGTGCCAGCAGTGGAGGGAACGGGGCCAACGTCCTGACTTTC
V: TRBV5-1; D: TRBD2; J: TRBJ2-7; size: many; CDR3: CASSLGREKYEQYF; DNA: TGCGCCAGCAGCTTGGGGCGGGAGAAGTACGAGCAGTACTTC
V: TRBV12-3/TRBV12-4; D: NA; J: TRBJ2-3; size: many; CDR3: CASSSAGPTDTQYF; DNA: TGTGCCAGCAGTTCGGCAGGACCCACAGATACGCAGTATTTT
V: TRBV4-2; D: NA; J: TRBJ2-1; size: NA; CDR3: CASSQEGRNSYNEQFF; DNA: TGTGCCAGCAGCCAAGAAGGACGTAACTCCTACAATGAGCAGTTCTTC
V: TRBV27; D: NA; J: TRBJ1-5; size: NA; CDR3: CASSLSGGSQPQHF; DNA: TGTGCCAGCAGTTTATCGGGGGGATCTCAGCCCCAGCATTTT
V: TRBV20-1; D: NA; J: TRBJ2-3; size: few; CDR3: CSATSPSTDTQYF; DNA: TGCAGTGCTACTAGCCCTAGCACAGATACGCAGTATTTT
V: TRBV7-7; D: NA; J: TRBJ2-3; size: NA; CDR3: CASSSLAADTQYF; DNA: TGTGCTAGCAGCTCCCTTGCGGCAGATACGCAGTATTTT
V: TRBV11-2; D: TRBD2; J: TRBJ2-7; size: many; CDR3: CASSFGTSGAYEQYF; DNA: TGTGCCAGCAGTTTCGGGACTAGCGGGGCCTACGAGCAGTACTTC
V: TRBV29-1; D: NA; J: TRBJ1-2; size: many; CDR3: CSVDVSDSSNYGYTF; DNA: TGCAGCGTTGATGTCTCCGACAGTTCTAACTATGGCTACACCTTC
V: TRBV18; D: NA; J: TRBJ2-7; size: many; CDR3: CASSPPSGSEQYF; DNA: TGTGCCAGCTCACCACCGTCAGGGTCCGAGCAGTACTTC
V: TRBV5-1; D: TRBD1; J: TRBJ1-1; size: many; CDR3: CASSPGGTANTEAFF; DNA: TGCGCCAGCAGCCCCGGGGGGACAGCGAACACTGAAGCTTTCTTT
V: TRBV20-1; D: NA; J: TRBJ2-1; size: many; CDR3: CSAKGLASYNEQFF; DNA: TGCAGTGCTAAAGGGCTAGCATCCTACAATGAGCAGTTCTTC
V: TRBV24-1; D: TRBD2; J: TRBJ2-7; size: many; CDR3: CATSDYGTSGTYEQYF; DNA: TGTGCCACCAGTGACTATGGGACTAGCGGGACCTACGAGCAGTACTTC
V: TRBV14; D: NA; J: TRBJ2-3; size: many; CDR3: CASSRGQFIDTQYF; DNA: TGTGCCAGCAGCCGCGGACAGTTCATAGATACGCAGTATTTT
V: TRBV11-2; D: TRBD2; J: TRBJ2-7; size: many; CDR3: CASSLVGSGRAPHEQYF; DNA: TGTGCCAGCAGCTTAGTGGGGAGCGGGAGGGCCCCCCACGAGCAGTACTTC
V: TRBV3-1; D: TRBD2; J: TRBJ2-3; size: many; CDR3: CASSQSSGGESQYF; DNA: TGTGCCAGCAGCCAATCTAGCGGGGGTGAGTCGCAGTATTTT
V: TRBV4-1; D: TRBD2; J: TRBJ2-3; size: NA; CDR3: CASSQRGGRVPDTQYF; DNA: TGCGCCAGCAGCCAAAGGGGCGGGAGGGTACCAGATACGCAGTATTTT
V: TRBV3-1; D: NA; J: TRBJ1-2; size: few; CDR3: CASSQLDSHYGYTF; DNA: TGTGCCAGCAGCCAATTGGACAGTCACTATGGCTACACCTTC
V: TRBV5-6; D: NA; J: TRBJ1-1; size: NA; CDR3: CASIFGRTEHEAFF; DNA: TGTGCCAGCATCTTTGGCCGAACAGAGCATGAAGCTTTCTTT
V: TRBV6-1; D: TRBD1; J: TRBJ1-2; size: many; CDR3: CASSPRTGLLSDGYTF; DNA: TGTGCCAGCAGTCCGAGGACAGGGCTGCTCTCGGATGGCTACACCTTC
V: TRBV6-1; D: NA; J: TRBJ1-4; size: few; CDR3: CASSSGHVNEKLFF; DNA: TGTGCCAGCAGCTCAGGGCATGTAAATGAAAAACTGTTTTTT
V: TRBV12-3/TRBV12-4; D: NA; J: TRBJ2-7; size: many; CDR3: CASSLKGPAYEQYF; DNA: TGTGCCAGCAGTTTAAAGGGGCCCGCCTACGAGCAGTACTTC
V: TRBV6-1; D: NA; J: TRBJ1-1; size: NA; CDR3: CASSPYSGYMNTEAFF; DNA: TGTGCCAGCAGTCCCTACTCCGGATACATGAACACTGAAGCTTTCTTT
V: TRBV6-1; D: TRBD1; J: TRBJ2-7; size: many; CDR3: CASSEIGGQGSYEQYF; DNA: TGTGCCAGCAGTGAAATTGGTGGACAGGGCTCCTACGAGCAGTACTTC
V: TRBV29-1; D: NA; J: TRBJ2-2; size: NA; CDR3: CSLRGTNTGELFF; DNA: TGCAGCCTTAGGGGGACGAACACCGGGGAGCTGTTTTTT
V: TRBV10-1; D: TRBD2; J: TRBJ2-1; size: NA; CDR3: CASEQRDVHNEQFF; DNA: TGCGCCAGCGAGCAGCGGGACGTGCACAATGAGCAGTTCTTC
V: TRBV15; D: TRBD2; J: TRBJ2-3; size: NA; CDR3: CATSGSPGIGTDTQYF; DNA: TGTGCCACTAGCGGGAGCCCGGGAATCGGCACAGATACGCAGTATTTT
V: TRBV6-7; D: TRBD2; J: TRBJ2-5; size: many; CDR3: CASSYSGLTQETQYF; DNA: TGTGCCAGCAGTTACTCGGGACTAACACAAGAGACCCAGTACTTC
V: TRBV18; D: NA; J: TRBJ2-7; size: NA; CDR3: CASSPRAAPLNEQYF; DNA: TGTGCCAGCTCACCACGGGCCGCACCTCTAAACGAGCAGTACTTC
V: TRBV3-1; D: NA; J: TRBJ2-3; size: NA; CDR3: CASSLSSSGPGTDTQYF; DNA: TGTGCCAGCAGCCTATCTTCTTCGGGGCCTGGGACAGATACGCAGTATTTT
V: TRBV28; D: NA; J: TRBJ2-7; size: many; CDR3: CASSSGPSSYEQYF; DNA: TGTGCCAGCAGTTCGGGACCGAGCTCCTACGAGCAGTACTTC
V: TRBV7-9; D: NA; J: TRBJ2-7; size: many; CDR3: CASSLAMSSEQYF; DNA: TGTGCCAGCAGCTTAGCGATGAGCTCCGAGCAGTACTTC
V: TRBV27; D: TRBD1; J: TRBJ1-5; size: many; CDR3: CASSLKSPSGGYQPQHF; DNA: TGTGCCAGCAGTCTCAAAAGCCCGTCAGGGGGCTATCAGCCCCAGCATTTT
V: TRBV30; D: NA; J: TRBJ1-2; size: NA; CDR3: CAWSGRWSHYGYTF; DNA: TGTGCCTGGAGCGGTAGGTGGAGTCACTATGGCTACACCTTC
V: TRBV30; D: TRBD1; J: TRBJ2-5; size: many; CDR3: CATGQGRYQETQYF; DNA: TGTGCCACCGGACAGGGGCGGTACCAAGAGACCCAGTACTTC
V: TRBV7-2; D: NA; J: TRBJ2-2; size: many; CDR3: CASSPDKIGELFF; DNA: TGTGCCAGCAGCCCCGACAAAATCGGGGAGCTGTTTTTT